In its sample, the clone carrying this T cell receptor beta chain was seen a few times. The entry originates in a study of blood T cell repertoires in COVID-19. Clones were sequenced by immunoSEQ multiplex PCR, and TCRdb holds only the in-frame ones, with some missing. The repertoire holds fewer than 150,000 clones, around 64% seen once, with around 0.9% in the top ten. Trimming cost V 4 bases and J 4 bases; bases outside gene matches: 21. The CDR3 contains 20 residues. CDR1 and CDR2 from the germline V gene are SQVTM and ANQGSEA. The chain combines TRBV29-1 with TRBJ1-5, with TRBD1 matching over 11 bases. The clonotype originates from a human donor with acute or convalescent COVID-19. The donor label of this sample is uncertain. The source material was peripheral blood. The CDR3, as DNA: TGCAGCGTTGCCCCCGTTGAGGGACAGGGGGACGAAGTAGGTAATCAGCCCCAGCATTTT. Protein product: CSVAPVEGQGDEVGNQPQHF. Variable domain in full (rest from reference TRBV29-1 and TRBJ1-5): SAVISQKPSRDICQRGTSLTIQCQVDSQVTMMFWYRQQPGQSLTLIATANQGSEATYESGFVIDKFPISRPNLTFSTLTVSNMSPEDSSIYLCSVAPVEGQGDEVGNQPQHFGDGTRLSIL.